Listed here is a single TCR beta chain. Its antigen is undetermined. Profiled with immunoSEQ multiplex PCR; TCRdb holds only in-frame clones, not every one. The profile covers approximately 17,000 clones, with over 80% appearing a single time and roughly a quarter taken by the ten largest. The data belong to a study of PD-1 blockade in classical Hodgkin lymphoma. V was cut by 3 bases and J by 7 bases, with 12 bases left in between. Germline lookup yields CDR1 MDHEN and CDR2 SYDVKM. There are 13 residues in the CDR3. There was relapse after autologous stem cell transplantation in every patient, and there was variation in brentuximab vedotin exposure. Study outcomes and limitations: Healthy donors were reported to have higher baseline TCR diversity than newly diagnosed patients.

This TCR came from a human donor with classical Hodgkin lymphoma. The V call is TRBV28, the J call TRBJ1-2, with a possible D match to TRBD1 (5 bases). The sample here was peripheral blood mononuclear cells (PBMCs), taken before the second cycle of nivolumab. The CDR3 DNA sequence: TGTGCCAGCAGTTTTAAGGGGTTCAGTGGCTACACCTTC. It translates to CASSFKGFSGYTF.